Listed below are T cell receptor beta chains from one sample, sequenced in a study of Ad26.COV2.S vaccination and SARS-CoV-2 variants. Measured with immunoSEQ multiplex PCR; TCRdb has only the in-frame clones, and not every one. The sample carries roughly 350,000 clones, more than 85% recorded once. The sequences come from peripheral blood, collected in a trial of Ad26.COV2.S vaccine versus placebo. The receptor source for this set is a person between 18 and 60 years old who received the Ad26.COV2.S COVID-19 vaccine or a placebo. CDR3s include the opening cysteine and the closing phenylalanine or tryptophan. A D gene is named only where the DNA matches it firmly. The size field is filled for only some rows; it gives once, few, many or a size class.

>TRBV5-1|NA|17|NA|TRBJ2-3
CASSQKTGTPRTDTQYF
TGCGCCAGCAGCCAGAAAACCGGGACCCCCAGGACGGATACGCAGTATTTT
>TRBV30|NA|14|NA|TRBJ2-2
CAWSVGHTTGELFF
TGTGCCTGGAGTGTTGGGCATACAACCGGGGAGCTGTTTTTT
>TRBV14|few|14|NA|TRBJ2-1
CASSPALARNEQFF
TGTGCCAGCAGCCCGGCGCTAGCACGGAATGAGCAGTTCTTC
>TRBV19|once|16|TRBD2|TRBJ2-1
CASSIVLAGGYNEQFF
TGTGCCAGTAGTATAGTTCTAGCGGGAGGATACAATGAGCAGTTCTTC
>TRBV5-5|NA|16|TRBD1|TRBJ2-5
CASSISTGGAGETQYF
TGTGCCAGCAGCATCTCGACAGGGGGCGCGGGGGAGACCCAGTACTTC
>TRBV7-2|NA|12|NA|TRBJ2-5
CASSSNKETQYF
TGTGCCAGCAGCTCCAATAAAGAGACCCAGTACTTC
>TRBV28|NA|16|NA|TRBJ1-4
CASSSAGVRANEKLFF
TGTGCCAGCAGTTCCGCAGGGGTAAGGGCTAATGAAAAACTGTTTTTT
>TRBV9|NA|15|NA|TRBJ1-1
CASSEVAAMNTEAFF
TGTGCCAGCAGCGAGGTCGCAGCAATGAACACTGAAGCTTTCTTT
>TRBV28|NA|15|TRBD1|TRBJ2-7
CASSPHLTGGHEQYF
TGTGCCAGCAGTCCGCATCTCACAGGGGGCCACGAGCAGTACTTC
>TRBV19|NA|14|TRBD2|TRBJ2-3
CASIEVAGWGTQYF
TGTGCCAGTATCGAGGTAGCGGGATGGGGTACGCAGTATTTT
>TRBV14|NA|16|NA|TRBJ1-5
CASSPAGGFNNQPQHF
TGTGCCAGCAGCCCCGCCGGGGGTTTTAACAATCAGCCCCAGCATTTT